These 19 T cell receptor beta chains were sequenced from one sample in a study of blood T cell repertoires in COVID-19. TCRdb keeps only in-frame clones here, not all; method: immunoSEQ multiplex PCR. The sample contains about 270,000 clones, around nine tenths of which appear only once. The sample comprised PBMCs or T cells enriched from blood (not recorded which). All receptors come from a woman aged 18-29 years who had recovered from COVID-19.

This chain connects TRBV3-1 (or the pseudogene TRBV3-2) to TRBJ1-1; D gene uncertain. The CDR3 runs to 14 residues. V was shortened by 3 bases and J by 4 bases, with 12 bases between the two germline ends. The V gene's germline CDR1 is LGHDT and CDR2 YNNKEL (reference sequence). CDR3 sequence reads: CASSHSSYGTEAFF. CDR3 DNA sequence: TGTGCCAGCAGCCATTCTTCCTACGGCACTGAAGCTTTCTTT.

The chain combines TRBV20-1 with TRBJ2-5; D uncertain. This CDR3 comprises 10 residues. Trimming stripped 6 bases from V and 2 bases from J, with 4 bases between. Germline V gives CDR1 DFQATT, CDR2 SNEGSKA (reference sequence). CDR3: CSALQETQYF. The CDR3, as DNA: TGCAGTGCGCTACAAGAGACCCAGTACTTC.

The chain uses TRBV18 and TRBJ2-6; possibly TRBD1 for D (5 bases). CDR3 length: 16 residues. Germline CDR1 and CDR2: KGHSH and LQKENI. The ends were cut back, 3 bases at V and 2 bases at J, with 11 bases in the middle. The CDR3 DNA sequence: TGTGCCAGCTCACCCCTGGACACCCCTGGGGCCAACGTCCTGACTTTC. Translated, it gives CASSPLDTPGANVLTF.

The chain couples TRBV7-2 to TRBJ2-3, with 7 nucleotides matching TRBD1. V lost 1 base, J lost 2 bases, and 6 bases stayed unmatched. CDR3 size: 16 residues. Germline CDR1 and CDR2: SGHTA and FQGNSA. The CDR3, as DNA: TGTGCCAGCAGCTTAGTACCGGGACAGATCACAGATACGCAGTATTTT. Protein sequence: CASSLVPGQITDTQYF.

The chain uses TRBV7-2 and TRBJ1-5, with TRBD1 identical over 8 bases. CDR3 length: 15 residues. The V and J ends lost 1 base and 7 bases, in that order; junction bases with no gene match: 6. In germline, CDR1 is SGHTA, CDR2 FQGNSA. The CDR3 sequence: CASSLGQGAWQPQHF. DNA of the CDR3: TGTGCCAGCAGCTTAGGTCAGGGGGCATGGCAGCCCCAGCATTTT.

CDR3: CASSVTGGGYGYTF. In DNA, the CDR3 is TGTGCCAGCAGCGTCACAGGGGGCGGCTATGGCTACACCTTC. The chain is built from TRBV7-2 and TRBJ1-2; 9 bases fit TRBD1. This CDR3 contains 14 residues. After removal of 5 bases from V and 4 bases from J, the junction contained 5 bases not matched to a gene. Looked up from germline, CDR1 is SGHTA and CDR2 is FQGNSA.

The rearrangement uses TRBV18 and TRBJ2-1; 9 bases are shared with TRBD2. Trimming removed 2 bases from V and 3 bases from J; junction bases left unmatched: 2. This CDR3 region has 15 residues. CDR1 and CDR2 (germline): KGHSH, LQKENI. The CDR3 is CASSPIAGVYNEQFF. In nucleotides, the CDR3 is TGTGCCAGCTCACCAATAGCGGGGGTCTACAATGAGCAGTTCTTC.

The rearrangement links TRBV28 to TRBJ1-5, with TRBD1 matching over 7 bases. The trim removed 2 bases at V and 0 bases at J, leaving 7 bases unmatched. Germline V gene lookup returns CDR1 MDHEN and CDR2 SYDVKM. The CDR3 sequence is 17 residues long. The CDR3 is CASSLGAGGYSNQPQHF. The CDR3 DNA reads as TGTGCCAGCAGTTTAGGGGCAGGGGGTTATAGCAATCAGCCCCAGCATTTT.

The V gene is TRBV6-5, the J gene TRBJ2-7; 8 bases agree with TRBD1. This CDR3 has 14 residues. J was trimmed by 3 bases and V by 7 bases; bases with no gene match: 8. Germline-derived CDR1 and CDR2 are MNHEY and SVGAGI. Here the CDR3 reads CASTIPDRGYEQYF. The CDR3 DNA reads as TGTGCCAGCACTATTCCTGACAGGGGCTACGAGCAGTACTTC.

This chain uses TRBV6-5 with TRBJ2-7; 7 bases fit TRBD2. The V and J ends lost 5 bases and 0 bases, in that order; junction bases with no gene match: 7. The germline gives CDR1 MNHEY, CDR2 SVGAGI. The length of the CDR3 is 15 residues. DNA of the CDR3: TGTGCCAGCAGTCTTTACCGACTAGCCTCCTACGAGCAGTACTTC. Its protein product is CASSLYRLASYEQYF.

The rearrangement links TRBV7-8 to TRBJ2-2, with 11 bases aligning to TRBD2. This CDR3 comprises 15 residues. V lost 6 bases and J lost 1; bases outside the gene matches: 1. The germline CDR1 and CDR2 sequences are SGHVS and FQNEAQ. The CDR3 spells CASRLAGENTGELFF. The CDR3 DNA follows: TGTGCCAGCAGACTAGCGGGGGAGAACACCGGGGAGCTGTTTTTT.

The chain has TRBV5-1 and TRBJ1-5, with TRBD1 matching 7 bases. From germline, CDR1 is SGHRS and CDR2 YFSETQ. There are 16 residues in the CDR3. J gave up 3 bases and V 0 bases, and 6 bases lay outside the gene matches. The CDR3 DNA reads as TGCGCCAGCAGCTTGGTGGGGACAGCACCCAATCAGCCCCAGCATTTT. The encoded protein is CASSLVGTAPNQPQHF.

DNA of the CDR3: TGTGCCTGGAGTGCCACCGGGATCGGCTACACCTTC. Protein sequence: CAWSATGIGYTF. The chain recombines TRBV30 with TRBJ1-2; D is unresolved. The V end lost 1 base, the J end lost 8 bases, and 11 bases lay between the germline ends. The germline gives CDR1 GTSNPN, CDR2 SVGIG (reference sequence). CDR3 length equals 12 residues.

V gene TRBV11-3 combines with J gene TRBJ2-1; 8 bases map to TRBD2. Germline V gene sequence: CDR1 SGHNT, CDR2 YENEEA. The CDR3 has 16 residues. After removal of 6 bases from V and 3 bases from J, the junction contained 10 bases not matched to a gene. The CDR3 coding sequence is TGTGCCAGCAGTTACGATAGCGGGAACAACTACAATGAGCAGTTCTTC. The encoded protein is CASSYDSGNNYNEQFF.

The chain couples TRBV11-2 to TRBJ1-2, with a possible D match to TRBD1 (5 bases). Between the trimmed V and J ends, which lost 5 bases and 5 bases, there was a span of 15 bases. There are 14 residues in the CDR3. Germline V gene lookup returns CDR1 SGHAT and CDR2 FQNNGV. The CDR3 DNA follows: TGTGCCAGCAGCCCGGCGGGGGGGGTGTATGGCTACACCTTC. Amino acids: CASSPAGGVYGYTF.

The V gene is TRBV6-5, the J gene TRBJ2-7; TRBD1 agrees at 10 bases. V shed 7 bases and J 6 bases; nucleotides not matched to a gene: 12. Per the germline V gene, CDR1 is MNHEY and CDR2 is SVGAGI. This CDR3 has 15 residues. The CDR3 here is CASTWGGTGAGEQYF. CDR3 nucleotide sequence: TGTGCCAGCACCTGGGGGGGGACAGGGGCTGGCGAGCAGTACTTC.

The V call is TRBV7-8, the J call TRBJ2-3, with TRBD1 identical over 7 bases. Germline V CDR1 and CDR2: SGHVS, FQNEAQ. Losses at the gene ends were 3 bases for V and 3 bases for J; bases not matched to a gene: 9. This CDR3 region has 16 residues. The CDR3 nucleotides read TGTGCCAGCAGCTTTAAAAGGGGGCTCAGTACAGATACGCAGTATTTT. Protein sequence: CASSFKRGLSTDTQYF.

As concerns this clone: Within the sample, other DNA sequences also encode this same CDR3. The chain recombines TRBV18 with TRBJ2-5; D remains unclear. The length of the CDR3 is 12 residues. Per the germline V gene, CDR1 is KGHSH and CDR2 is LQKENI. V lost 3 bases, J lost 2 bases, and 4 bases lay in between. The CDR3 protein is CASSPRQETQYF. CDR3 nucleotides: TGTGCCAGCTCACCCAGACAAGAGACCCAGTACTTC.

The chain couples TRBV5-4 to TRBJ2-3; TRBD1 matches 7 bases. There are 15 residues in the CDR3. The J segment lost 1 base and the V segment lost 4 bases, leaving 6 bases of the junction unmatched. Per the germline V gene, CDR1 is SGHNT and CDR2 is YYREEE (reference sequence). This CDR3 is CASSQGQDGTDTQYF. The CDR3, as DNA: TGTGCCAGCAGCCAAGGACAGGATGGCACAGATACGCAGTATTTT. Full variable domain (remainder filled in from reference TRBV5-4 and TRBJ2-3): ETGVTQSPTHLIKTRGQQVTLRCSSQSGHNTVSWYQQALGQGPQFIFQYYREEENGRGNFPPRFSGLQFPNYSSELNVNALELDDSALYLCASSQGQDGTDTQYFGPGTRLTVL.